Below are 17 T cell receptor beta chains sequenced from a single sample in a study of CD8+ T cells in alopecia areata. RNA was extracted and reverse transcribed into cDNA as the sequencing template. Only in-frame clones appear in the TCRdb table, and some are missing; sequencing was by immunoSEQ multiplex PCR. The profile shows fewer than 250,000 clones, less than 45% of them singletons. Stated treatment: oral pan-JAK inhibitor, 5-10 mg twice daily. Sample: CD4+ T cells sorted from blood, taken around week 37, from a patient treated with tofacitinib. These receptors were taken from a human donor with alopecia areata.

This chain links TRBV28 with TRBJ1-2; TRBD1 matches 8 bases. Germline assignment: CDR1 MDHEN and CDR2 SYDVKM. The CDR3 covers 15 residues. The V and J ends lost 9 bases and 4 bases, in that order; junction bases with no gene match: 13. The CDR3 here is CASVTGAPSFYGYTF. Written as DNA, the CDR3 is TGTGCCAGTGTGACAGGGGCCCCCAGTTTCTATGGCTACACCTTC.

CDR3 in amino acids: CASSLAIGGPQARYTF. The CDR3 DNA is TGTGCCAGCAGCTTAGCCATCGGGGGACCCCAAGCGCGCTACACCTTC. V gene TRBV7-9 combines with J gene TRBJ1-2; D might be TRBD1 (5 bases). V lost 0 bases, J lost 9 bases, and 20 bases lay in between. Germline V lookup: CDR1 SEHNR, CDR2 FQNEAQ (reference sequence). The CDR3 consists of 16 residues.

The chain uses TRBV10-1 and TRBJ2-1, with D tentatively TRBD1 (6 bases). There are 12 residues in the CDR3. Germline V gene data show CDR1 as WNHNN and CDR2 as SYGVQD (reference sequence). The V gene lost 6 bases and the J gene lost 4 bases, with 7 bases spanning the gap. The DNA for the CDR3 is TGCGCCAGCAGCAGGGGTTACAATGAGCAGTTCTTC. It translates to CASSRGYNEQFF.

In regard to this clone: This specimen includes other DNA sequences encoding the same CDR3. V is TRBV5-1 and J is TRBJ2-3; D gene ambiguous. Germline assignment: CDR1 SGHRS and CDR2 YFSETQ. The CDR3 totals 14 residues. V gave up 0 bases and J gave up 0 bases, with 5 bases separating them. The CDR3 nucleotides are TGCGCCAGCAGCTTGGGCCTTAGCACAGATACGCAGTATTTT. Amino acid sequence: CASSLGLSTDTQYF.

This clone came up a few times. This CDR3 reads CASSLGGQEPWYF. DNA for the CDR3: TGTGCCAGCAGCTTAGGGGGTCAGGAGCCCTGGTACTTC. This chain connects TRBV7-2 to TRBJ2-7; D uncertain. This CDR3 region has 13 residues. Between the trimmed V and J ends, which lost 1 base and 12 bases, there was a span of 16 bases. Per germline, CDR1 SGHTA and CDR2 FQGNSA.

The chain uses TRBV29-1 and TRBJ2-7; D is uncertain. The CDR3 runs 11 residues. V gave up 5 bases and J gave up 3 bases, with 8 bases separating them. CDR1 is SQVTM and CDR2 is ANQGSEA in the germline V gene. In DNA form, the CDR3 reads TGCAGCGTTTCAGCGAGCTACGAGCAGTACTTC. Amino acids: CSVSASYEQYF.

This rearrangement joins TRBV20-1 to TRBJ2-1; tentatively, D is TRBD2 (5 bases). V was trimmed by 5 bases and J by 8 bases, leaving 7 bases between them. Germline assignment: CDR1 DFQATT and CDR2 SNEGSKA (reference sequence). The CDR3 length is 10 residues. The DNA of the CDR3 is TGCAGTGCTGCGAGGGATGAGCAGTTCTTC. Protein: CSAARDEQFF.

This chain links TRBV6-6 with TRBJ2-5; D remains ambiguous. This CDR3 is 15 amino acids long. Germline V gives CDR1 MNHNY, CDR2 SVGAGI (reference sequence). The V end lost 2 bases, the J end lost 4 bases, and 14 bases lay between the germline ends. The DNA for the CDR3 is TGTGCCAGCAGTTACCCCGGCGGTAGACGAGAGACCCAGTACTTC. The encoded protein is CASSYPGGRRETQYF.

This chain joins TRBV30 and TRBJ1-2; weak D call: TRBD1 (5 bases). Trimming pared 3 bases from V and 5 bases from J, leaving 10 bases between. Germline CDR1 GTSNPN, CDR2 SVGIG (reference sequence). The CDR3 is 12 amino acids. This chain's CDR3 is CAWRGTAYGYTF. The CDR3 DNA is TGTGCCTGGAGGGGGACGGCTTATGGCTACACCTTC.

The chain links TRBV9 to TRBJ2-1, with 11 bases fitting TRBD2. CDR3 length: 15 amino acids. Germline V lookup: CDR1 SGDLS, CDR2 YYNGEE. V shed 4 bases, J shed 10 bases, and the junction held 10 bases outside the gene matches. The CDR3 DNA is TGTGCCAGCAGCCCCCCGACTAGCGGGACGAAGGAGCAGTTCTTC. Translated: CASSPPTSGTKEQFF.

The rearrangement links TRBV25-1 to TRBJ1-4, with D perhaps TRBD1 (6 bases). The CDR3 is 13 amino acids. V lost 8 bases and J lost 4, with 11 bases in between. CDR1 MGHDK and CDR2 SYGVNS come from the germline V gene. The CDR3 region has the DNA TGTGCCAGCCCAGGGGAGGTTAATGAAAAACTGTTTTTT. Its translation is CASPGEVNEKLFF.

This clone was counted between two and nine times. The chain is built from TRBV29-1 and TRBJ1-1, with TRBD1 as a possible D gene (5 bases). V was cut by 2 bases and J by 6 bases, with 10 bases left in between. This CDR3 is built from 12 residues. The germline V gene encodes CDR1 SQVTM and CDR2 ANQGSEA. CDR3 loop: CSVENSGAEAFF. The CDR3 DNA reads TGCAGCGTTGAAAACTCGGGGGCTGAAGCTTTCTTT. The whole variable domain, filled in from reference TRBV29-1 and TRBJ1-1, reads SAVISQKPSRDICQRGTSLTIQCQVDSQVTMMFWYRQQPGQSLTLIATANQGSEATYESGFVIDKFPISRPNLTFSTLTVSNMSPEDSSIYLCSVENSGAEAFFGQGTRLTVV.

This clone appeared a few times. The chain recombines TRBV15 with TRBJ2-7, with D maybe TRBD1 (5 bases). Germline-derived CDR1 and CDR2 are LNHNV and YYDKDF (reference sequence). V was pared by 0 bases and J by 3 bases, with 9 bases between. This CDR3 region has 14 residues. CDR3 sequence: CATSRDRADYEQYF. The CDR3 nucleotides are TGTGCCACCAGCAGAGACAGGGCCGACTACGAGCAGTACTTC. The complete variable domain, with remaining parts taken from reference TRBV15 and TRBJ2-7, reads DAMVIQNPRYQVTQFGKPVTLSCSQTLNHNVMYWYQQKSSQAPKLLFHYYDKDFNNEADTPDNFQSRRPNTSFCFLDIRSPGLGDTAMYLCATSRDRADYEQYFGPGTRLTVT.

A single count supports this clone. The chain is built from TRBV5-1 and TRBJ2-7, with 8 bases aligning to TRBD1. There are 16 residues in the CDR3. Germline assignment: CDR1 SGHRS and CDR2 YFSETQ. With 4 bases clipped from V and 2 bases from J, the junction kept 11 bases outside the gene matches. The CDR3 nucleotides read TGCGCCAGCAGCGTGTCAGGGGGCCTTTCTCCCTACGAGCAGTACTTC. Its translation is CASSVSGGLSPYEQYF.

A single count supports this clone. The V call is TRBV4-1, the J call TRBJ2-7, with a possible D match to TRBD2 (5 bases). V was cut by 6 bases and J by 0 bases, with 12 bases left in between. The germline V gene has CDR1 MGHRA and CDR2 YSYEKL. The length of the CDR3 is 14 residues. CDR3 sequence reads: CASSRGWSSYEQYF. The CDR3 region has the DNA TGCGCCAGCAGTCGCGGGTGGAGCTCCTACGAGCAGTACTTC.

This clone was detected a few times. The rearrangement links TRBV7-3 to TRBJ2-2; D gene unclear. This CDR3 spans 13 amino acids. Germline V lookup: CDR1 SGHTA, CDR2 FQGTGA. With 4 bases removed from V and 2 bases from J, the gap between germline ends came to 5 bases. CDR3 region: CASSSTNTGELFF. In DNA form, the CDR3 reads TGTGCCAGCAGCTCCACAAACACCGGGGAGCTGTTTTTT.

This clone was seen more than once but under ten times. This sequence joins TRBV7-2 and TRBJ2-1; 7 positions match TRBD2. Trimming cost V 4 bases and J 1 base; bases outside gene matches: 7. CDR1 SGHTA and CDR2 FQGNSA come from the germline V gene. The CDR3 is made up of 16 amino acids. The chain's CDR3 is CASSSVGLGSYNEQFF. The CDR3 nucleotides are TGTGCCAGCAGCTCCGTTGGACTAGGGTCCTACAATGAGCAGTTCTTC.